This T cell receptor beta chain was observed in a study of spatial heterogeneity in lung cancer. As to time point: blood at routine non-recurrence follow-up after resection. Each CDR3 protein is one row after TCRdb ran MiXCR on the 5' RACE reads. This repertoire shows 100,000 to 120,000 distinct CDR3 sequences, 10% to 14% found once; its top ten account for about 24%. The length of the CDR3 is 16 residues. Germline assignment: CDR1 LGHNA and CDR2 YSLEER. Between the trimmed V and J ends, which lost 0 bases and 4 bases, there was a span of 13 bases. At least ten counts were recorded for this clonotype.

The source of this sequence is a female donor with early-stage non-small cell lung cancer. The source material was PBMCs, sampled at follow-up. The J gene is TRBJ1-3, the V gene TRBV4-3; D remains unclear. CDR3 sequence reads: CASSQDGLSAGNTIYF. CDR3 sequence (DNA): TGCGCCAGCAGCCAAGATGGCCTAAGTGCGGGAAACACCATATATTTT.